This passage covers 27 T cell receptor beta chains from one sample sequenced in a study of CD8+CD57+ T cells in acquired aplastic anemia. The study profiled TCR beta VDJ and CDR3 using genomic DNA as template. A single record per CDR3 protein comes from TCRdb applying MiXCR to the reads. The table includes under 150,000 distinct CDR3 sequences, 41% detected once. The material sequenced was sorted CD4+, CD8+, or CD8+CD57+ T cells (not recorded which) from PBMCs. These receptors were taken from a human donor in good health, serving as a control.

This clonotype was observed many times. This chain connects TRBV10-2 to TRBJ2-5; D gene ambiguous. Germline CDR1 is WSHSY and CDR2 is SAAADI. V lost 0 bases and J lost 5, with 7 bases in between. This CDR3 contains 13 residues. CDR3 nucleotides: TGCGCCAGCAGTGAGTCAGGGTGGGAGACCCAGTACTTC. It yields the protein CASSESGWETQYF.

In this sample, this clonotype turned up many times. The V and J genes are TRBV11-3 and TRBJ2-5; maybe TRBD2 (5 bases). In germline, CDR1 is SGHNT, CDR2 YENEEA. Trimming stripped 2 bases from V and 6 bases from J, with 16 bases between. The CDR3 has 15 amino acids. Written as DNA, the CDR3 is TGTGCCAGCAGCTTAAATGGCGGGCCTGGGAAGACCCAGTACTTC. This translates into CASSLNGGPGKTQYF.

The rearrangement uses TRBV29-1 and TRBJ1-2; TRBD1 might be the D (6 bases). The CDR3 has 13 amino acids. The germline V gene has CDR1 SQVTM and CDR2 ANQGSEA. Trimming stripped 5 bases from V and 7 bases from J, with 17 bases between. The CDR3 region is CSVRAEGVAGYTF. The CDR3 DNA is TGCAGCGTTCGGGCTGAGGGGGTGGCTGGCTACACCTTC.

This clonotype showed up many times. The chain has TRBV30 and TRBJ1-5; D is ambiguous. Trimming removed 3 bases from V and 6 bases from J, with 9 bases in between. Germline CDR1 GTSNPN, CDR2 SVGIG (reference sequence). This CDR3 has 12 residues. CDR3 residues: CAWSFTGQPQHF. For the CDR3, the DNA is TGTGCCTGGAGCTTTACGGGTCAGCCCCAGCATTTT.

This clonotype has only a few counts. The CDR3 nucleotides are TGTGCCACTCACAGGGGAATCAATCAGCCCCAGCATTTT. It is translated as CATHRGINQPQHF. The V and J genes are TRBV19 and TRBJ1-5; 7 bases align to TRBD1. CDR1 is LNHDA, CDR2 SQIVND, per germline (reference sequence). The CDR3 extends over 13 amino acids. With V trimmed by 10 bases and J by 3 bases, 6 bases remained unmatched.

Notes on this clonotype: One end of the junction fails to match germline, which may point to a read error. The gene calls are TRBV25-1 and TRBJ2-7; the D gene is possibly TRBD2 (5 bases). The germline V gene encodes CDR1 MGHDK and CDR2 SYGVNS. The CDR3 is 12 amino acids. CDR3 loop: CASSRNTGELYF. DNA for the CDR3: TGTGCCAGCAGTAGGAACACCGGGGAGCTGTACTTC.

Many counts were recorded for this clonotype. This sequence joins TRBV9 and TRBJ1-6; TRBD1 matches 8 bases. This CDR3 region has 16 residues. Germline assignment: CDR1 SGDLS and CDR2 YYNGEE. With V trimmed by 0 bases and J by 7 bases, 6 bases remained unmatched. The CDR3 reads CASSVGWTGRNSPLHF. The CDR3, as DNA: TGTGCCAGCAGCGTAGGGTGGACAGGGAGGAATTCACCCCTCCACTTT.

J is TRBJ2-5 and V is TRBV29-1; 8 nucleotides agree with TRBD1. The J segment lost 2 bases and the V segment lost 5 bases, leaving 7 bases of the junction unmatched. This CDR3 has 14 residues. In germline, CDR1 is SQVTM, CDR2 ANQGSEA. CDR3 sequence reads: CSVLRDRSQETQYF. The CDR3 coding sequence is TGCAGCGTTTTACGGGACAGGTCGCAAGAGACCCAGTACTTC.

In this sample, this clonotype turned up many times. This chain links TRBV11-2 with TRBJ2-3; TRBD2 agrees at 8 bases. The trim removed 5 bases at V and 1 base at J, leaving 8 bases unmatched. CDR1 and CDR2 (germline): SGHAT, FQNNGV. The CDR3 contains 16 residues. In DNA, the CDR3 is TGTGCCAGCAGCACCGGACTAGCAGCCGGCACAGATACGCAGTATTTT. It encodes CASSTGLAAGTDTQYF.

The gene calls are TRBV19 and TRBJ2-7; D tentatively reads TRBD1 or TRBD2 (6 bases each). The CDR3 covers 15 residues. Trimming pared 3 bases from V and 3 bases from J, leaving 15 bases between. Germline V gene lookup returns CDR1 LNHDA and CDR2 SQIVND (reference sequence). CDR3 bases: TGTGCCAGTAGTATGGGGGGCAGGGAGGACTACGAGCAGTACTTC. It translates to CASSMGGREDYEQYF.

This clonotype has just a few counts. The chain combines TRBV7-9 with TRBJ2-7; the D gene is possibly TRBD2 (7 bases). The V gene lost 5 bases and the J gene lost 3 bases, with 14 bases spanning the gap. CDR1 is SEHNR and CDR2 is FQNEAQ in the germline V gene (reference sequence). This CDR3 has 14 amino acids. CDR3 bases: TGTGCCAGCAGCAGGGGGGGGACCGTCTACGAGCAGTACTTC. It translates to CASSRGGTVYEQYF.

This clonotype was picked up many times. The chain links TRBV20-1 to TRBJ1-1; D remains ambiguous. This CDR3 comprises 13 residues. Per the germline V gene, CDR1 is DFQATT and CDR2 is SNEGSKA (reference sequence). Trimming pared 0 bases from V and 0 bases from J, leaving 5 bases between. The chain's CDR3 is CSAREGMNTEAFF. In DNA, the CDR3 is TGCAGTGCTAGAGAGGGGATGAACACTGAAGCTTTCTTT.

This clonotype was found many times. The chain carries TRBV20-1 and TRBJ2-5, with D perhaps TRBD1 or TRBD2 (5 bases each). V was clipped by 4 bases and J by 3 bases, with 12 bases between them. From germline, CDR1 is DFQATT and CDR2 SNEGSKA (reference sequence). The CDR3 spans 13 residues. CDR3 DNA sequence: TGCAGTGCTACGGGACCATCTGAAGAGACCCAGTACTTC. The encoded protein is CSATGPSEETQYF.

The CDR3 protein is CASSLDQGLSPLHF. The CDR3, as DNA: TGTGCCAGCAGCTTAGACCAGGGCCTATCACCCCTCCACTTT. This sequence joins TRBV11-2 and TRBJ1-6; the D gene is possibly TRBD1 (5 bases). The CDR3 sequence is 14 residues long. Germline lookup yields CDR1 SGHAT and CDR2 FQNNGV. V was cut by 0 bases and J by 10 bases, with 10 bases left in between.

This clonotype was observed a few times. The conserved final phenylalanine or tryptophan is absent from the CDR3, which likely points to a read error. The gene calls are TRBV20-1 and TRBJ2-5; no firm D call. From germline, CDR1 is DFQATT and CDR2 SNEGSKA (reference sequence). V lost 3 bases, J lost 5 bases, and 19 bases lay in between. This CDR3 is built from 15 residues. DNA of the CDR3: TGCAGTGCTAGGAGGAGACGAGGACCGCCGGAGACCCAGTACCTC. Translation: CSARRRRGPPETQYL.

This clonotype was seen many times. The J gene is TRBJ1-2, the V gene TRBV6-1, with D possibly being TRBD1 (6 bases). The CDR3 is made up of 14 amino acids. Per the germline V gene, CDR1 is MNHNS and CDR2 is SASEGT. V was trimmed by 6 bases and J by 2 bases, leaving 13 bases between them. In nucleotides, the CDR3 is TGTGCCAGCAGCCGACAGAGGGGGAACTATGGCTACACCTTC. Its protein is CASSRQRGNYGYTF.

This chain connects TRBV5-1 to TRBJ1-2; the D gene is possibly TRBD1 (5 bases). The CDR3 is made up of 15 amino acids. Trimming took off 0 bases at V and 2 bases at J, with 11 bases between the two ends. The germline CDR1 and CDR2 sequences are SGHRS and YFSETQ. The CDR3 loop is CASSLEAGPNYGYTF. CDR3 sequence (DNA): TGCGCCAGCAGCTTGGAGGCAGGGCCCAACTATGGCTACACCTTC.

The V and J genes are TRBV7-6 and TRBJ1-6; D ambiguous. V lost 2 bases and J lost 10, with 3 bases in between. The CDR3 totals 11 residues. Germline V gives CDR1 SGHVS, CDR2 FNYEAQ. CDR3 region: CASSLISPLHF. Written as DNA, the CDR3 is TGTGCCAGCAGCTTAATCTCACCCCTCCACTTT.

This chain links TRBV5-5 with TRBJ2-4; TRBD1 agrees at 7 bases. This CDR3 is built from 18 residues. Per germline, CDR1 SGHKS and CDR2 YYEKEE (reference sequence). V trimming: 3 bases; J trimming: 8 bases; junction bases outside the gene matches: 20. This chain's CDR3 is CASSSRTWTGRFTDIQYF. CDR3 in DNA: TGTGCCAGCAGCTCCCGAACCTGGACAGGTAGATTTACGGACATTCAGTACTTC. Full variable domain (outside the CDR3, taken from reference TRBV5-5 and TRBJ2-4): DAGVTQSPTHLIKTRGQQVTLRCSPISGHKSVSWYQQVLGQGPQFIFQYYEKEERGRGNFPDRFSARQFPNYSSELNVNALLLGDSALYLCASSSRTWTGRFTDIQYFGAGTRLSVL.

The V and J genes are TRBV10-3 and TRBJ2-3; D uncertain. V was pared by 7 bases and J by 3 bases, with 14 bases between. CDR1 is ENHRY, CDR2 SYGVKD, per germline. The CDR3 contains 14 residues. Here the CDR3 reads CAIKSGPMTDTQYF. CDR3 DNA sequence: TGTGCCATCAAATCCGGACCTATGACAGATACGCAGTATTTT.

The chain has TRBV15 and TRBJ2-7; D is undetermined. Trimming took 1 base from V and 4 from J, leaving 8 bases between them. Germline lookup yields CDR1 LNHNV and CDR2 YYDKDF (reference sequence). This CDR3 contains 13 residues. The CDR3 reads CATSRGALYEQYF. For the CDR3, the DNA is TGTGCCACCAGCAGAGGGGCGTTATACGAGCAGTACTTC.

In this sample, this clonotype turned up many times. The V gene is TRBV29-1, the J gene TRBJ1-1; D call uncertain. The V and J ends lost 3 bases and 6 bases respectively, with 8 bases between them. The length of the CDR3 is 11 residues. Germline CDR1 SQVTM, CDR2 ANQGSEA. The CDR3 is CSVDATAEAFF. CDR3 in DNA: TGCAGCGTTGATGCTACAGCTGAAGCTTTCTTT. Together with reference TRBV29-1 and TRBJ1-1, the CDR3 gives the full variable domain: SAVISQKPSRDICQRGTSLTIQCQVDSQVTMMFWYRQQPGQSLTLIATANQGSEATYESGFVIDKFPISRPNLTFSTLTVSNMSPEDSSIYLCSVDATAEAFFGQGTRLTVV.

The chain uses TRBV3-1 and TRBJ2-1; D might be TRBD2 (7 bases). The CDR3 contains 16 residues. V was pared by 5 bases and J by 9 bases, with 23 bases between. Germline assignment: CDR1 LGHDT and CDR2 YNNKEL (reference sequence). CDR3 loop: CASSLGTGGLPAEQFF. CDR3 nucleotides: TGTGCCAGCAGCTTAGGGACGGGGGGCTTGCCCGCTGAGCAGTTCTTC.

The chain has TRBV15 and TRBJ2-5; TRBD1 is a possible D gene (5 bases). The V end was cut by 3 bases, the J end by 9 bases, with 17 bases between. Germline loops: CDR1 LNHNV, CDR2 YYDKDF (reference sequence). The CDR3 runs to 14 residues. CDR3 bases: TGTGCCACCAGCAGTTTAAGGGGCCCGGCGGCCCAGTACTTC. As protein: CATSSLRGPAAQYF. Full variable domain (remainder filled in from reference TRBV15 and TRBJ2-5): DAMVIQNPRYQVTQFGKPVTLSCSQTLNHNVMYWYQQKSSQAPKLLFHYYDKDFNNEADTPDNFQSRRPNTSFCFLDIRSPGLGDTAMYLCATSSLRGPAAQYFGPGTRLLVL.

This clonotype was counted a few times. This could be a read error, since a much larger clone is one nucleotide away. This sequence joins TRBV6-5 and TRBJ1-2; D is possibly TRBD1 (5 bases). V was pared by 0 bases and J by 4 bases, with 12 bases between. Germline-derived CDR1 and CDR2 are MNHEY and SVGAGI. The CDR3 has 15 amino acids. CDR3 coding DNA: TGTGCCAGCAGTTACTCGGCACAGGAGATCTATGGCTACACCTTC. Its translation: CASSYSAQEIYGYTF.

This clonotype has a count of ten or more. The chain has TRBV30 and TRBJ2-3; 11 positions match TRBD2. The CDR3 consists of 14 residues. V dropped 5 bases and J dropped 8; count of bases not matched to a gene: 9. Germline V gene data show CDR1 as GTSNPN and CDR2 as SVGIG (reference sequence). CDR3 nucleotide sequence: TGTGCCTGGCATAGCGGGGGGGCCTCCGTTACGCAGTATTTT. Amino acids: CAWHSGGASVTQYF.

This clonotype was seen repeatedly, ten times or more. The V call is TRBV11-2, the J call TRBJ2-3; D might be TRBD2 (5 bases). Germline CDR1 is SGHAT and CDR2 is FQNNGV. This CDR3 has 11 residues. The germline V and J ends were trimmed by 4 bases and 6 bases, with 5 bases remaining between them. The CDR3 is CASSSGDTQYF. The CDR3 bases are TGTGCCAGCAGCTCGGGGGATACGCAGTATTTT.